These 24 T cell receptor beta chains share one sample of origin, sequenced in a study of T cells in Graves' hyperthyroidism and ophthalmopathy. There were TCR beta CDR3 regions amplified from RNA transcripts. The TCR CDR3 first-round RT-PCR relied on the HTBI primer set. TCRdb used MiXCR to reprocess the multiplex PCR reads, holding one entry per CDR3 protein. The sample lists over 250,000 distinct CDR3 sequences, about an eighth occurring once. Sequenced sample: blood. These TCRs come from a woman aged 40 to 50 with Graves' ophthalmopathy.

The table lists this clonotype with many counts. The chain has TRBV6-1 and TRBJ1-1; D not resolved. There are 14 residues in the CDR3. CDR1 and CDR2 (germline): MNHNS, SASEGT. The V gene lost 5 bases and the J gene lost 4 bases, with 14 bases spanning the gap. The CDR3 DNA reads as TGTGCCAGCAGTTGGACCCCGAGAGGCACTGAAGCTTTCTTT. The encoded protein is CASSWTPRGTEAFF.

This clonotype occurred many times. V gene TRBV24-1 combines with J gene TRBJ2-5; maybe TRBD1 (6 bases). Germline assignment: CDR1 KGHDR and CDR2 SFDVKD. Trimming cost V 9 bases and J 3 bases, with 10 bases left between them. The CDR3 has 12 amino acids. CDR3 sequence: CATSPGEETQYF. CDR3 in DNA: TGTGCCACCTCTCCAGGGGAAGAGACCCAGTACTTC.

This clonotype was seen repeatedly, ten times or more. This chain connects TRBV6-1 to TRBJ1-1; D is perhaps TRBD1 (5 bases). V shed 7 bases and J shed 0 bases, with 18 bases lying between them. The CDR3 has 16 amino acids. In germline, CDR1 is MNHNS, CDR2 SASEGT. In DNA form, the CDR3 reads TGTGCCAGCATCCGAGCTCCGGGGACCATGAACACTGAAGCTTTCTTT. This sequence encodes CASIRAPGTMNTEAFF.

This clonotype was seen repeatedly, ten times or more. The chain has TRBV11-2 and TRBJ2-5; D is unclear. Germline loops: CDR1 SGHAT, CDR2 FQNNGV. There are 13 residues in the CDR3. Trimming took off 1 base at V and 5 bases at J, with 8 bases between the two ends. The CDR3, as DNA: TGTGCCAGCAGCTTAGGACTGCGGGAGACCCAGTACTTC. Its protein is CASSLGLRETQYF.

In its sample, this clonotype was seen a few times. The chain combines TRBV24-1 with TRBJ1-2, with D unresolved. V lost 4 bases and J lost 0, with 26 bases in between. In germline, CDR1 is KGHDR, CDR2 SFDVKD. This CDR3 contains 20 residues. The CDR3 loop is CATSDPRSAAGPSTNYGYTF. CDR3 bases: TGTGCCACCAGTGACCCACGATCGGCGGCTGGGCCCTCGACTAACTATGGCTACACCTTC.

This clonotype was detected only a few times. The junction departs from germline at one end; a sequencing error may be responsible. The chain is built from TRBV7-9 and TRBJ2-7; D call uncertain. The CDR3 consists of 18 residues. CDR1 SEHNR and CDR2 FQNEAQ come from the germline V gene (reference sequence). CDR3 protein: CVSSPIILSRPNLYEQYF. The CDR3 DNA is TGTGTCAGCAGCCCGATTATTCTTTCCCGGCCGAACCTCTACGAGCAGTACTTC.

This clonotype was seen a few times. The rearrangement joins TRBV20-1 to TRBJ2-1, with TRBD1 identical over 7 bases. The CDR3 totals 12 residues. With 4 bases clipped from V and 6 bases from J, the junction kept 3 bases outside the gene matches. The germline CDR1 and CDR2 sequences are DFQATT and SNEGSKA (reference sequence). The CDR3 nucleotides read TGCAGTGCTAACAGGGGTTTCAATGAGCAGTTCTTC. Translating it yields CSANRGFNEQFF.

This clonotype was seen at least ten times. The V and J genes are TRBV19 and TRBJ1-4; D is perhaps TRBD1 (6 bases). Between the trimmed V and J ends, which lost 5 bases and 6 bases, there was a span of 16 bases. CDR1 and CDR2 (germline): LNHDA, SQIVND (reference sequence). The CDR3 is 15 residues long. CDR3: CASSPLDSAYEKLFF. The CDR3 coding sequence is TGTGCCAGTAGTCCCTTGGACAGCGCCTATGAAAAACTGTTTTTT.

In its sample, this clonotype was seen many times. This chain joins TRBV19 and TRBJ2-7; 7 bases map to TRBD1. CDR3 size: 14 residues. The V and J ends lost 7 bases and 6 bases, in that order; junction bases with no gene match: 12. Germline-derived CDR1 and CDR2 are LNHDA and SQIVND (reference sequence). CDR3 residues: CASMVAGGGGEQYF. CDR3 nucleotide sequence: TGTGCCAGTATGGTCGCAGGGGGTGGAGGCGAGCAGTACTTC.

This clonotype was picked up many times. This sequence joins TRBV30 and TRBJ1-5, with no clear D. The CDR3 covers 13 residues. The V gene lost 2 bases and the J gene lost 7 bases, with 12 bases spanning the gap. Per germline, CDR1 GTSNPN and CDR2 SVGIG (reference sequence). CDR3 sequence reads: CAWSSDSWQPQHF. The DNA of the CDR3 is TGTGCCTGGAGTTCCGATTCCTGGCAGCCCCAGCATTTT.

This clonotype was counted at least ten times. The J gene is TRBJ1-2, the V gene TRBV12-3 or TRBV12-4; TRBD1 might be the D (6 bases). V shed 6 bases and J shed 2 bases, with 16 bases lying between them. The CDR3 is 15 amino acids. This CDR3 reads CASRGQQFQNYGYTF. For the CDR3, the DNA is TGTGCCAGCAGAGGACAGCAGTTTCAAAACTATGGCTACACCTTC.

This clonotype was seen many times. The J gene is TRBJ2-7, the V gene TRBV28; D is possibly TRBD2 (6 bases). CDR3 length: 13 residues. The germline V and J ends were trimmed by 11 bases and 2 bases, with 16 bases remaining between them. CDR1 and CDR2 from the germline V gene are MDHEN and SYDVKM. The CDR3 nucleotides are TGTGCCGGACAAAGAGCGGGTACCTACGAGCAGTACTTC. Protein: CAGQRAGTYEQYF.

This clonotype was recorded only once. This clone may be a read error of a much larger clone one base away. This chain uses TRBV6-1 with TRBJ1-2; D is undetermined. This CDR3 has 14 amino acids. Germline CDR1 reads MNHNS; CDR2 reads SASEGT. CDR3 DNA sequence: TGTACCAGCAGTACTACAGACCCACGGCGGGGCTACACCTTC. Translated: CTSSTTDPRRGYTF.

The J gene is TRBJ2-7, the V gene TRBV20-1, with D possibly being TRBD2 (6 bases). Trimming took off 4 bases at V and 5 bases at J, with 24 bases between the two ends. This CDR3 is 16 amino acids long. Germline CDR1 is DFQATT and CDR2 is SNEGSKA (reference sequence). This CDR3 reads CSATGRGKSEGHEQYF. The CDR3 DNA reads TGCAGTGCTACGGGGCGGGGAAAAAGTGAGGGCCACGAGCAGTACTTC.

This clonotype was counted between two and nine times. V and J are TRBV5-4 and TRBJ2-7, with D possibly matching TRBD2 (7 bases). The CDR3 is 15 residues long. Germline lookup yields CDR1 SGHNT and CDR2 YYREEE (reference sequence). Trimming stripped 6 bases from V and 5 bases from J, with 21 bases between. DNA of the CDR3: TGTGCCAGCATGACTTGGGGGGGCCTAGAAGACGAGCAGTACTTC. It encodes CASMTWGGLEDEQYF.

The chain is built from TRBV29-1 and TRBJ2-2, with 7 positions matching TRBD1. The length of the CDR3 is 13 residues. V gave up 5 bases and J gave up 6 bases; unmatched junction bases: 6. The V gene's germline CDR1 is SQVTM and CDR2 ANQGSEA. CDR3 coding DNA: TGCAGCGTTCAAACCCAGGGGGCCGGGGAGCTGTTTTTT. This codes for CSVQTQGAGELFF.

This clonotype was observed at least ten times. This chain joins TRBV28 and TRBJ2-7; D unclear. This CDR3 region has 15 residues. The V end was cut by 3 bases, the J end by 2 bases, with 14 bases between. Germline V gene sequence: CDR1 MDHEN, CDR2 SYDVKM. The CDR3 nucleotides read TGTGCCAGCAGTTTCCCCCCGAGCGTCACCTACGAGCAGTACTTC. Amino acid sequence: CASSFPPSVTYEQYF.

This clonotype has only a few counts. The chain employs TRBV19 and TRBJ2-3; D gene unclear. This CDR3 spans 13 amino acids. Germline CDR1 LNHDA, CDR2 SQIVND (reference sequence). V gave up 3 bases and J gave up 2 bases, with 6 bases separating them. In DNA form, the CDR3 reads TGTGCCAGTAGTATTGGGCACACAGATACGCAGTATTTT. Protein sequence: CASSIGHTDTQYF.

This clonotype was seen repeatedly, ten times or more. This rearrangement joins TRBV11-2 to TRBJ1-4; 7 bases line up with TRBD1. Germline V gives CDR1 SGHAT, CDR2 FQNNGV. There are 15 residues in the CDR3. J gave up 5 bases and V 3 bases, and 6 bases lay outside the gene matches. CDR3 nucleotide sequence: TGTGCCAGCAGCTTTGGGGACAGAGGGAATGAAAAACTGTTTTTT. This encodes CASSFGDRGNEKLFF.

With respect to this clonotype: A much larger clone lies a single base off, so this may be a read error. V gene TRBV12-3 or TRBV12-4 combines with J gene TRBJ1-1; 9 nucleotides line up with TRBD1. Trimming took 5 bases from V and 5 from J; bases not matched to a gene: 6. The CDR3 consists of 14 residues. CDR3 protein: CASSTTGGRTEAFF. CDR3 bases: TGTGCCAGCAGTACGACAGGGGGACGGACTGAAGCTTTCTTT.

This clonotype has ten or more counts. The chain combines TRBV6-1 with TRBJ2-7; 9 nucleotides line up with TRBD1. Trimming took 5 bases from V and 4 from J; bases not matched to a gene: 12. The CDR3 sequence is 16 residues long. Germline values: CDR1 MNHNS, CDR2 SASEGT. CDR3 bases: TGTGCCAGCAGTCCCGCTCCTGGACAGGGGACATACGAGCAGTACTTC. Translation gives CASSPAPGQGTYEQYF.

This clonotype showed up just once. This chain uses TRBV5-5 with TRBJ2-3; 10 nucleotides line up with TRBD2. Per the germline V gene, CDR1 is SGHKS and CDR2 is YYEKEE (reference sequence). Trimming cost V 6 bases and J 2 bases; bases outside gene matches: 18. This CDR3 comprises 19 residues. CDR3 DNA: TGTGCCAGCACCCTACCGGAAGGAGCGGGGGGGCGCGCCACAGATACGCAGTATTTT. Its protein is CASTLPEGAGGRATDTQYF.

The rearrangement uses TRBV27 and TRBJ1-2; D may be TRBD1 (5 bases). The CDR3 consists of 12 residues. Deletions cut 6 bases from V and 9 bases from J, with 14 bases between. CDR1 MNHEY and CDR2 SMNVEV come from the germline V gene (reference sequence). DNA for the CDR3: TGTGCCAGCAGCCCTGGGGGGAGGCGCTACACCTTC. This sequence encodes CASSPGGRRYTF.

This clonotype was seen only a few times. The V gene is TRBV29-1, the J gene TRBJ2-2; 11 nucleotides align to TRBD1. Germline-derived CDR1 and CDR2 are SQVTM and ANQGSEA. The length of the CDR3 is 15 residues. V shed 7 bases and J 4 bases; nucleotides not matched to a gene: 8. The DNA of the CDR3 is TGCAGCGCTGCCGGACAGGGGGCGCGCACCGGGGAGCTGTTTTTT. Translated, it gives CSAAGQGARTGELFF.